A single sample is the source of the 15 T cell receptor beta chains below, sequenced in a study of control samples from healthy donors and cancer patients. Clones were read by immunoSEQ multiplex PCR, and TCRdb kept only the in-frame ones, dropping some. There are 150,000 or so clones in the sample; 92% occur only once, and around 2.1% lies in the top ten. Sequenced material: blood. Receptor source: a woman between 50 and 59 years old in good health.

This chain links TRBV18 with TRBJ1-1; D unresolved. V gave up 3 bases and J gave up 4 bases, with 6 bases separating them. The CDR3 is 12 amino acids. Germline V gene lookup returns CDR1 KGHSH and CDR2 LQKENI. In DNA form, the CDR3 reads TGTGCCAGCTCACCCTTGGGCACTGAAGCTTTCTTT. Amino acids: CASSPLGTEAFF.

V is TRBV5-1 and J is TRBJ1-1; the match to TRBD1 covers 8 bases. The CDR3 loop spans 15 amino acids. Looked up from germline, CDR1 is SGHRS and CDR2 is YFSETQ. J lost 2 bases, V lost 4 bases, and 7 bases had no gene match. The CDR3 sequence is CASSRGQAGNTEAFF. The CDR3 coding sequence is TGCGCCAGCAGCCGGGGACAGGCGGGTAACACTGAAGCTTTCTTT.

The chain recombines TRBV11-3 with TRBJ1-2; 7 nucleotides line up with TRBD1. The CDR3 consists of 16 residues. With 0 bases clipped from V and 4 bases from J, the junction kept 8 bases outside the gene matches. CDR1 and CDR2 (germline): SGHNT, YENEEA. CDR3 in DNA: TGTGCCAGCAGCTTAGAGGGACAGATCCCTGGCTATGGCTACACCTTC. It is translated as CASSLEGQIPGYGYTF.

The chain has TRBV7-8 and TRBJ1-4, with 8 bases fitting TRBD1. The junction had 16 bases not matched to a gene; V was cut back by 5 bases and J by 8 bases. Germline V gives CDR1 SGHVS, CDR2 FQNEAQ. The CDR3 contains 17 residues. The CDR3 spells CASSPTPGQGQGEKLFF. CDR3 in DNA: TGTGCCAGCAGCCCAACCCCCGGACAGGGTCAAGGGGAAAAACTGTTTTTT. Using reference TRBV7-8 and TRBJ1-4 for the parts outside the CDR3, the full variable domain is GAGVSQSPRYKVAKRGQDVALRCDPISGHVSLFWYQQALGQGPEFLTYFQNEAQLDKSGLPSDRFFAERPEGSVSTLKIQRTQQEDSAVYLCASSPTPGQGQGEKLFFGSGTQLSVL.

The chain uses TRBV30 and TRBJ1-5; D is undetermined. V dropped 5 bases and J dropped 5 bases, with 10 bases sitting between them. The V gene's germline CDR1 is GTSNPN and CDR2 SVGIG (reference sequence). The length of the CDR3 is 12 residues. The CDR3 sequence: CAWGDRDQPQHF. The CDR3 nucleotides read TGTGCCTGGGGCGACCGTGATCAGCCCCAGCATTTT.

The rearrangement joins TRBV9 to TRBJ2-3; weak D call: TRBD2 (6 bases). This CDR3 is built from 14 residues. Trimming cost V 0 bases and J 2 bases, with 7 bases left between them. Germline V gene sequence: CDR1 SGDLS, CDR2 YYNGEE. CDR3 region: CASSVAGDTDTQYF. In DNA, the CDR3 is TGTGCCAGCAGCGTAGCGGGGGACACAGATACGCAGTATTTT.

V is TRBV6-1 and J is TRBJ2-3; D possibly corresponds to TRBD1 (5 bases). The CDR3 consists of 16 residues. Per germline, CDR1 MNHNS and CDR2 SASEGT. Between the trimmed V and J ends, which lost 2 bases and 2 bases, there was a span of 14 bases. CDR3 in amino acids: CASSEIGQILTDTQYF. The CDR3 bases are TGTGCCAGCAGTGAAATAGGACAAATACTCACAGATACGCAGTATTTT.

The gene calls are TRBV7-8 and TRBJ1-5; D remains unclear. The CDR3 loop spans 16 amino acids. Germline lookup yields CDR1 SGHVS and CDR2 FQNEAQ. V was shortened by 1 base and J by 3 bases, with 13 bases between the two germline ends. CDR3 coding DNA: TGTGCCAGCAGCTTAGGGGCTGGGCAGTACAATCAGCCCCAGCATTTT. Encoded protein: CASSLGAGQYNQPQHF.

In DNA, the CDR3 is TGTGCCAGCAGTGAGGGGGGTAGCACAGATACGCAGTATTTT. Its protein product is CASSEGGSTDTQYF. The V call is TRBV25-1, the J call TRBJ2-3; tentatively, D is TRBD2 (6 bases). Trimming left V 3 bases short and J 0 bases short, with 7 bases between. This CDR3 is built from 14 residues. Germline V gives CDR1 MGHDK, CDR2 SYGVNS.

The chain has TRBV30 and TRBJ1-4, with D tentatively TRBD1 (6 bases). CDR3 size: 13 residues. V lost 2 bases and J 8 bases, leaving 12 bases between the germline ends. Germline assignment: CDR1 GTSNPN and CDR2 SVGIG (reference sequence). The CDR3 sequence: CAWSPRGGEKLFF. As DNA, the CDR3 is TGTGCCTGGAGTCCCAGGGGAGGCGAAAAACTGTTTTTT.

V gene TRBV6-1 combines with J gene TRBJ1-1; D uncertain. The CDR3 is 14 residues long. Trimming stripped 1 base from V and 4 bases from J, with 10 bases between. Germline-derived CDR1 and CDR2 are MNHNS and SASEGT. CDR3 coding DNA: TGTGCCAGCAGTGAAGACCCGATGGGCACTGAAGCTTTCTTT. Protein product: CASSEDPMGTEAFF.

DNA for the CDR3: TGTGCCAGCAGTCGTAGCGGGGGCTACGAGCAGTACTTC. Residues: CASSRSGGYEQYF. V usage is TRBV28 and J usage is TRBJ2-7, with TRBD2 identical over 9 bases. Germline assignment: CDR1 MDHEN and CDR2 SYDVKM. This CDR3 region has 13 residues. Trimming at V came to 5 bases and at J to 3 bases, leaving 2 bases not matched to a gene.

This chain connects TRBV28 to TRBJ1-5, with D possibly being TRBD1 (6 bases). Germline V CDR1 and CDR2: MDHEN, SYDVKM. The V gene lost 6 bases and the J gene lost 5 bases, with 14 bases spanning the gap. There are 14 residues in the CDR3. The CDR3 DNA sequence: TGTGCCAGCAGCTCAGGGGTACCTTATCAGCCCCAGCATTTT. Its protein is CASSSGVPYQPQHF.

V is TRBV5-1 and J is TRBJ1-1; no reliable D call. The CDR3 totals 14 residues. Germline CDR1 and CDR2: SGHRS and YFSETQ. V lost 5 bases, J lost 8 bases, and 19 bases lay in between. In DNA form, the CDR3 reads TGCGCCAGCAGGGTCGATCTGGGCAGTCTAGAAGCTTTCTTT. Translating it yields CASRVDLGSLEAFF.

The gene calls are TRBV14 and TRBJ1-4; D uncertain. The V end was cut by 4 bases, the J end by 3 bases, with 15 bases between. CDR3 length: 16 amino acids. Germline CDR1 SGHDN, CDR2 FVKESK. Written as DNA, the CDR3 is TGTGCCAGCAGCCCCACCCAGGTCGGGGCTAATGAAAAACTGTTTTTT. As protein: CASSPTQVGANEKLFF.